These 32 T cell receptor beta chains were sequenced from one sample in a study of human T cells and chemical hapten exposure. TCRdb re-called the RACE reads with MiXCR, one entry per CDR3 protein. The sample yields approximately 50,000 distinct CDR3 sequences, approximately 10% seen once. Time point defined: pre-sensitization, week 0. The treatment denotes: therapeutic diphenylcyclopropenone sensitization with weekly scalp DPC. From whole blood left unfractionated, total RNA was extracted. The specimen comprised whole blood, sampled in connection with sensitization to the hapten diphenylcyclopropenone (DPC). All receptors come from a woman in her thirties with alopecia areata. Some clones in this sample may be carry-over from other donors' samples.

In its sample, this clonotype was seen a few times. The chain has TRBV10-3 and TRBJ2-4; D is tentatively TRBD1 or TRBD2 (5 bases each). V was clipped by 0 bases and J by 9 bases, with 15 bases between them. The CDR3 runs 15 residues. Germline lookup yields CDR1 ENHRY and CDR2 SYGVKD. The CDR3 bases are TGTGCCATCAGTGAGTCGAGGGGCGGCCTTGGCATTCAGTACTTC. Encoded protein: CAISESRGGLGIQYF.

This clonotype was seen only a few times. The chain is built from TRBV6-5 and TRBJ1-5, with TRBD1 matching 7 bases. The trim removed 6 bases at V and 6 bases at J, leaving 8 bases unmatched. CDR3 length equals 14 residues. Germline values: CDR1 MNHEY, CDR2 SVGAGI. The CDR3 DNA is TGTGCCAGCAGGAAGACAGGGTCGGGTCAGCCCCAGCATTTT. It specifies CASRKTGSGQPQHF.

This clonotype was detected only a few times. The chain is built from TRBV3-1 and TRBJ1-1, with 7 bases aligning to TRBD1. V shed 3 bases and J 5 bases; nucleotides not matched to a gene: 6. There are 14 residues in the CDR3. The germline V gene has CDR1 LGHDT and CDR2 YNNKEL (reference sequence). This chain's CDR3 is CASSQATGKTEAFF. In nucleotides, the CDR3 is TGTGCCAGCAGCCAGGCGACAGGGAAGACTGAAGCTTTCTTT.

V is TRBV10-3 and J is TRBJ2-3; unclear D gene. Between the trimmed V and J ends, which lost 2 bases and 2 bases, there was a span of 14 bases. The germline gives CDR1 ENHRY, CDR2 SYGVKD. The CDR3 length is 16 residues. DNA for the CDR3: TGTGCCATCAGTGAGCCGAGAGACGACAACACAGATACGCAGTATTTT. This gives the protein CAISEPRDDNTDTQYF.

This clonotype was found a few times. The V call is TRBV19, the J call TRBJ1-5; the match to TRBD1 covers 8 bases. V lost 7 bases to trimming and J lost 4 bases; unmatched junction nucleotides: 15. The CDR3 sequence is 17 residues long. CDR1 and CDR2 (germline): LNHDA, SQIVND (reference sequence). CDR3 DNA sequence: TGTGCCAGTACCGACATAACAACAGGGGGGCTAAATCAGCCCCAGCATTTT. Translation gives CASTDITTGGLNQPQHF.

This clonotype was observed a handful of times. CDR3 nucleotides: TGCAGTGCCCCTGGACAAGTTGTACCAGATACGCAGTATTTT. Translating it yields CSAPGQVVPDTQYF. The chain is built from TRBV20-1 and TRBJ2-3, with D possibly matching TRBD1 (5 bases). CDR3 size: 14 residues. Between the trimmed V and J ends, which lost 6 bases and 4 bases, there was a span of 17 bases. Germline V gives CDR1 DFQATT, CDR2 SNEGSKA (reference sequence).

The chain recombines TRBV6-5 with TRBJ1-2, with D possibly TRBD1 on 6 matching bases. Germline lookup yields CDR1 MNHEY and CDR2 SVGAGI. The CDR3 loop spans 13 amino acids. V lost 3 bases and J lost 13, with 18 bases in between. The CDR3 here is CASSYRGGGEVTF. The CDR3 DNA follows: TGTGCCAGCAGTTATCGGGGGGGCGGGGAAGTCACCTTC.

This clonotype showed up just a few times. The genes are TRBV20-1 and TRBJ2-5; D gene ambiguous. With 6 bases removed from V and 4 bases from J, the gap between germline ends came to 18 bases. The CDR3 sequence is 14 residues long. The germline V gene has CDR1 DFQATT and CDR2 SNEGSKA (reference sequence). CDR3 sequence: CSAGLSVARETQYF. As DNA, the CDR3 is TGCAGTGCGGGCCTCTCTGTCGCGAGAGAGACCCAGTACTTC.

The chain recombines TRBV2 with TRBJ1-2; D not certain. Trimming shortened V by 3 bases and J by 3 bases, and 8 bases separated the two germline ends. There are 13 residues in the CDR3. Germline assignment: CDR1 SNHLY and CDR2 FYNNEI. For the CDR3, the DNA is TGTGCCAGCAGTGATATGTCATACTATGGCTACACCTTC. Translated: CASSDMSYYGYTF.

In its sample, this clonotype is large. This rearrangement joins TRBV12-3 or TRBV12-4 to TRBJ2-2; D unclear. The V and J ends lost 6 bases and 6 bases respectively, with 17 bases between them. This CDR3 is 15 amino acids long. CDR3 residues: CASSPLKSRSGELFF. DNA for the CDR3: TGTGCCAGCAGCCCGTTAAAGTCTAGGTCCGGGGAGCTGTTTTTT.

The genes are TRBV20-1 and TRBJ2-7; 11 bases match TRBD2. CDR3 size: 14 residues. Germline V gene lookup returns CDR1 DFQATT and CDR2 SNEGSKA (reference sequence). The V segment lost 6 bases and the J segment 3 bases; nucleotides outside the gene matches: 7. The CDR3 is CSAVLAGAIYEQYF. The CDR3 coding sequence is TGCAGTGCCGTACTAGCGGGGGCGATCTACGAGCAGTACTTC.

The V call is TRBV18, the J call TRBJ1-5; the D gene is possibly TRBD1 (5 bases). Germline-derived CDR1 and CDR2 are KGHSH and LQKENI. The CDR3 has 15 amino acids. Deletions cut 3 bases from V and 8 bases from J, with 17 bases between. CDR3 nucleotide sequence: TGTGCCAGCTCACCTGGTCTGGGACCTCAGGAGCCCCAGCATTTT. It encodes CASSPGLGPQEPQHF.

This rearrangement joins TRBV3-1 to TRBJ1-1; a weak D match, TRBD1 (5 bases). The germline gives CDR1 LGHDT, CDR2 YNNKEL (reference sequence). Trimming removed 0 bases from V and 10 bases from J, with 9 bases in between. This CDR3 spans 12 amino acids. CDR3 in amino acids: CASSQEGGAAFF. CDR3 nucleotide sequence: TGTGCCAGCAGCCAAGAAGGAGGGGCAGCTTTCTTT.

The CDR3 DNA reads TGTGCCTGGTCGGGGGGGGCTGGACAGCCCCAGCATTTT. Protein sequence: CAWSGGAGQPQHF. V and J are TRBV30 and TRBJ1-5, with D tentatively TRBD1 (6 bases). From germline, CDR1 is GTSNPN and CDR2 SVGIG (reference sequence). V lost 5 bases and J 7 bases, leaving 15 bases between the germline ends. This CDR3 comprises 13 residues.

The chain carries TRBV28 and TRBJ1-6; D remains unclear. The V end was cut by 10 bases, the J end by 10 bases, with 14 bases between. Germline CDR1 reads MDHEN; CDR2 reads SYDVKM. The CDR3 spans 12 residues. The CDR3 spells CATGRVRSPLHF. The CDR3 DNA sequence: TGTGCCACCGGGAGGGTTCGGTCACCCCTCCACTTT. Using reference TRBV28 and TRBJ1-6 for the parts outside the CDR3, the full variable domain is DVKVTQSSRYLVKRTGEKVFLECVQDMDHENMFWYRQDPGLGLRLIYFSYDVKMKEKGDIPEGYSVSREKKERFSLILESASTNQTSMYLCATGRVRSPLHFGNGTRLTVT.

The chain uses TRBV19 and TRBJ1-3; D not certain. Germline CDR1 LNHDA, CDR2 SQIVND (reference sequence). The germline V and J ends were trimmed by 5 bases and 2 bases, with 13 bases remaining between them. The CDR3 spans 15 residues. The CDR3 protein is CASSEPPRTGNTIYF. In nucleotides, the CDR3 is TGTGCCAGTAGTGAGCCACCCCGTACTGGAAACACCATATATTTT.

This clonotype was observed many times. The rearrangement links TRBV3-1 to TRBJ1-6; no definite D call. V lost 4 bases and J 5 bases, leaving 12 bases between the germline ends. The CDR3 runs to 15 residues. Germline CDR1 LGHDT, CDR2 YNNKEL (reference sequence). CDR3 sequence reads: CASSPDGRHNSPLHF. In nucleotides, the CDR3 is TGTGCCAGCAGCCCCGACGGCAGACATAATTCACCCCTCCACTTT.

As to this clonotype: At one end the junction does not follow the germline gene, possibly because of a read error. The chain's CDR3 is CASSLEQRTGVLFF. CDR3 bases: TGCGCCAGCAGCTTGGAACAGCGCACCGGGGTGCTGTTTTTT. The chain joins TRBV5-1 to TRBJ2-2, with D perhaps matching TRBD2 (5 bases). Germline V CDR1 and CDR2: SGHRS, YFSETQ. The length of the CDR3 is 14 residues.

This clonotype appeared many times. CDR3 protein: CASSLSRDEKLFF. DNA for the CDR3: TGTGCCAGCAGTTTGAGCAGGGACGAAAAACTGTTTTTT. The chain uses TRBV12-3 or TRBV12-4 and TRBJ1-4, with D possibly TRBD1 on 5 matching bases. The CDR3 is made up of 13 amino acids. V lost 3 bases and J 8 bases, leaving 10 bases between the germline ends.

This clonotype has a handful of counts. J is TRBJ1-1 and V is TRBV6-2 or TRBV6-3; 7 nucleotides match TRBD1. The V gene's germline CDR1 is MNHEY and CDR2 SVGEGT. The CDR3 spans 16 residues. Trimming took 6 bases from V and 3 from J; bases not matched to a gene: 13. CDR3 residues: CASSYDKGGRDTEAFF. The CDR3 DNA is TGTGCCAGCAGCTACGATAAAGGGGGCAGGGACACTGAAGCTTTCTTT.

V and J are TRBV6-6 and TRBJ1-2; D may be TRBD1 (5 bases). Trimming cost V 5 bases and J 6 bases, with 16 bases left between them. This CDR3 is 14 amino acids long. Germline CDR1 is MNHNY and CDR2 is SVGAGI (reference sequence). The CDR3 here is CASSVRREEDGYTF. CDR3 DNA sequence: TGTGCCAGCAGTGTGCGCAGGGAGGAGGATGGCTACACCTTC.

CDR3 sequence reads: CASRSDSGESPLHF. In nucleotides, the CDR3 is TGTGCCAGCAGGTCCGACAGCGGGGAATCACCCCTCCACTTT. V and J are TRBV6-6 and TRBJ1-6; maybe TRBD1 (5 bases). Trimming removed 6 bases from V and 10 bases from J, with 16 bases in between. From germline, CDR1 is MNHNY and CDR2 SVGAGI (reference sequence). This CDR3 has 14 amino acids.

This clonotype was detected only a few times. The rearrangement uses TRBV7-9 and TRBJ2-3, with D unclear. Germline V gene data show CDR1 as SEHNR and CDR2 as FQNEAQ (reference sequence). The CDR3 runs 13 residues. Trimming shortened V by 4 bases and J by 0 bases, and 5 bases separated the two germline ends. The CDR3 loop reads CASSSYSTDTQYF. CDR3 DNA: TGTGCCAGCAGCTCATATAGCACAGATACGCAGTATTTT.

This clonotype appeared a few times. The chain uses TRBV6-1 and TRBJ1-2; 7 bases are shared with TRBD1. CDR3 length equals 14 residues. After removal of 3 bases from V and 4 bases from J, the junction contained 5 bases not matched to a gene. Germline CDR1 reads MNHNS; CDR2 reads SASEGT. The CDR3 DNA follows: TGTGCCAGCAGTGAGGGACAGATCGCCTATGGCTACACCTTC. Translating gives CASSEGQIAYGYTF.

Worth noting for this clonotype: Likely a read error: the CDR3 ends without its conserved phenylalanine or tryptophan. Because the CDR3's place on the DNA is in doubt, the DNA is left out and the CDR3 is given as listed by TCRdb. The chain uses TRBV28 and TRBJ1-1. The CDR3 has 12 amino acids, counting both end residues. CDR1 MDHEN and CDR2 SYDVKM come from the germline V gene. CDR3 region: CASSLQRAGAFS.

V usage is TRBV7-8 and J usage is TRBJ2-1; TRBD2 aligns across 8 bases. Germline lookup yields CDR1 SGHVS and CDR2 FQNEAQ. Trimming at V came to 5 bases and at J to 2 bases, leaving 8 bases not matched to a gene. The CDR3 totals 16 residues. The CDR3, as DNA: TGTGCCAGCAGCCCCCTAGGGCGGGGGGCCTACAATGAGCAGTTCTTC. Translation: CASSPLGRGAYNEQFF.

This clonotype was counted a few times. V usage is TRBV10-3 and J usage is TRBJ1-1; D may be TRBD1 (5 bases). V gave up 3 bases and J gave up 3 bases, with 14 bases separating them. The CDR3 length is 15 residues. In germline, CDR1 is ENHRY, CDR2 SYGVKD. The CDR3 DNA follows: TGTGCCATCAGTGATAAGGGCGCGGGGGACACTGAAGCTTTCTTT. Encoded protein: CAISDKGAGDTEAFF.

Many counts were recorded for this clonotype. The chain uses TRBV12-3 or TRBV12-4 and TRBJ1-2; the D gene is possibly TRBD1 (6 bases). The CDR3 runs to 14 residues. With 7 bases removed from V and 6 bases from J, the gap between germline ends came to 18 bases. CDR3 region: CASTQSGGYDGYTF. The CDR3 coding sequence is TGTGCCAGCACCCAGTCCGGGGGCTACGATGGCTACACCTTC.

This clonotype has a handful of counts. CDR3 nucleotides: TGTGCCAGCAGCTTGACGACAGTAACTGGCTACACCTTC. Translating gives CASSLTTVTGYTF. The chain uses TRBV5-6 and TRBJ1-2, with a weak D call TRBD1 (5 bases). CDR1 SGHDT and CDR2 YYEEEE come from the germline V gene. V lost 1 base and J 7 bases, leaving 11 bases between the germline ends. CDR3 length: 13 amino acids.

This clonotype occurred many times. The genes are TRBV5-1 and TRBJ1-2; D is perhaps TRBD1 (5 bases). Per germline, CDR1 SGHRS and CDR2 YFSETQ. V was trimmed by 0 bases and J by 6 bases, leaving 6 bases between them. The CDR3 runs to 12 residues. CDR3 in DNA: TGCGCCAGCAGCTTGGCAGGGAATGGCTACACCTTC. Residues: CASSLAGNGYTF.

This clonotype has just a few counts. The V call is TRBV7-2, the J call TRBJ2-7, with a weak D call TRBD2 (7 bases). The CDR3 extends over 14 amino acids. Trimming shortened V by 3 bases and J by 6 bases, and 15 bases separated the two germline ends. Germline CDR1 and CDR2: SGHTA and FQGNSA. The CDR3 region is CASSLGGGGPEQYF. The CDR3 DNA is TGTGCCAGCAGCTTGGGGGGCGGGGGCCCCGAGCAGTACTTC.

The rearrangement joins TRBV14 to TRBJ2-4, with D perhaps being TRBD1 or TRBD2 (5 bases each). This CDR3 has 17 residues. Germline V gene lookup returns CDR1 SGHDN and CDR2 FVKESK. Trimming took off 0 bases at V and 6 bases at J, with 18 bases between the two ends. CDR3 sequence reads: CASSQDGTAGPGNIQYF. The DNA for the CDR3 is TGTGCCAGCAGCCAAGACGGGACGGCGGGCCCAGGAAACATTCAGTACTTC. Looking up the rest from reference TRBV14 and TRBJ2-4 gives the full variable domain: EAGVTQFPSHSVIEKGQTVTLRCDPISGHDNLYWYRRVMGKEIKFLLHFVKESKQDESGMPNNRFLAERTGGTYSTLKVQPAELEDSGVYFCASSQDGTAGPGNIQYFGAGTRLSVL.